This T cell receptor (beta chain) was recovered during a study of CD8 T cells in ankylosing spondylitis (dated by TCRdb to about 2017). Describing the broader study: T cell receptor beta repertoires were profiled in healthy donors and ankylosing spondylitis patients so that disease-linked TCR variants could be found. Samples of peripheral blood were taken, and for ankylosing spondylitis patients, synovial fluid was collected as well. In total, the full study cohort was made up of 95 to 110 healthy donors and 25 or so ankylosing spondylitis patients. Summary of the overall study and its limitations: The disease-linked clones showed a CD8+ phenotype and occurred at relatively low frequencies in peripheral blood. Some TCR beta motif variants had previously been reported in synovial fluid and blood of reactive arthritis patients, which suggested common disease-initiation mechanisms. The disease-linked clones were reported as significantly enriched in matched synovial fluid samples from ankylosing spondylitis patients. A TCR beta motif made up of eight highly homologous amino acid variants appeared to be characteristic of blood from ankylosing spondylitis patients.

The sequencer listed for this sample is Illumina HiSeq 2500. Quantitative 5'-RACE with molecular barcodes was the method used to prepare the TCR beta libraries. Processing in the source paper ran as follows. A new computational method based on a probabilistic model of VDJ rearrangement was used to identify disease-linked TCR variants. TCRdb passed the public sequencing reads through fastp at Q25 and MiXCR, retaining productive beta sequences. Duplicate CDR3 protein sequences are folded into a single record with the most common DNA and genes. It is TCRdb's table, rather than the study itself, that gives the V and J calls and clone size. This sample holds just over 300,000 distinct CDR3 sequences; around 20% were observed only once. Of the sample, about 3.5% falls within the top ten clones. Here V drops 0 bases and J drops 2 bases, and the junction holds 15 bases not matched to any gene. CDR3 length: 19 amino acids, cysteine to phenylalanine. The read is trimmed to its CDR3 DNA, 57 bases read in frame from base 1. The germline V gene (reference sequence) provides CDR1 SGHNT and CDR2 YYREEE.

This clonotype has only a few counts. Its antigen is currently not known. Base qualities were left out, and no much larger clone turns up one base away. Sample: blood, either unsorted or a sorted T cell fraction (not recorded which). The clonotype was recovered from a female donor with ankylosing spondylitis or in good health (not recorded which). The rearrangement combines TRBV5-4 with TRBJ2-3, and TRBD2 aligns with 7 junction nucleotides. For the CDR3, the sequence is CASSLAFTALAGYTDTQYF. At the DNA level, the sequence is TGTGCCAGCAGCTTGGCCTTTACAGCCTTAGCGGGCTACACAGATACGCAGTATTTT. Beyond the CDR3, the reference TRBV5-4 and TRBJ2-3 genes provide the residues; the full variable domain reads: ETGVTQSPTHLIKTRGQQVTLRCSSQSGHNTVSWYQQALGQGPQFIFQYYREEENGRGNFPPRFSGLQFPNYSSELNVNALELDDSALYLCASSLAFTALAGYTDTQYFGPGTRLTVL.